This TCR beta chain was documented in a study of blood T cell repertoires in COVID-19. Across the study: Samples of COVID-19 (acute and convalescent) were obtained from the United States, Italy and Spain. T cells, B-cell-depleted T cells, or PBMCs provided the cDNA or gDNA that served as material.

A few counts support this clone. Source study methods: Reference gene primer amplification in the assay estimated nucleated cell counts. Here immunoSEQ multiplex PCR was the method, and the copy in TCRdb shows in-frame clones only, minus some. That table furnishes V, J and clone size, whereas the DNA furnished D and trimming. The sample contains fewer than 80,000 clones, around 90% of which appear only once. The CDR3 totals 14 residues. The V gene end was trimmed by 6 bases and the J gene end by 4 bases; junction bases not matched to a gene: 6. Germline CDR1 and CDR2: SEHNR and FQNEAQ (reference sequence).

This clonotype originated in a human donor in a cohort sampled during active COVID-19. The sequenced material came from peripheral blood. V is TRBV7-9 and J is TRBJ1-3; 7 positions agree with TRBD1. CDR3 region: CASRAGQFGNTIYF. The CDR3 DNA follows: TGTGCCAGCAGGGCGGGACAGTTCGGAAACACCATATATTTT.